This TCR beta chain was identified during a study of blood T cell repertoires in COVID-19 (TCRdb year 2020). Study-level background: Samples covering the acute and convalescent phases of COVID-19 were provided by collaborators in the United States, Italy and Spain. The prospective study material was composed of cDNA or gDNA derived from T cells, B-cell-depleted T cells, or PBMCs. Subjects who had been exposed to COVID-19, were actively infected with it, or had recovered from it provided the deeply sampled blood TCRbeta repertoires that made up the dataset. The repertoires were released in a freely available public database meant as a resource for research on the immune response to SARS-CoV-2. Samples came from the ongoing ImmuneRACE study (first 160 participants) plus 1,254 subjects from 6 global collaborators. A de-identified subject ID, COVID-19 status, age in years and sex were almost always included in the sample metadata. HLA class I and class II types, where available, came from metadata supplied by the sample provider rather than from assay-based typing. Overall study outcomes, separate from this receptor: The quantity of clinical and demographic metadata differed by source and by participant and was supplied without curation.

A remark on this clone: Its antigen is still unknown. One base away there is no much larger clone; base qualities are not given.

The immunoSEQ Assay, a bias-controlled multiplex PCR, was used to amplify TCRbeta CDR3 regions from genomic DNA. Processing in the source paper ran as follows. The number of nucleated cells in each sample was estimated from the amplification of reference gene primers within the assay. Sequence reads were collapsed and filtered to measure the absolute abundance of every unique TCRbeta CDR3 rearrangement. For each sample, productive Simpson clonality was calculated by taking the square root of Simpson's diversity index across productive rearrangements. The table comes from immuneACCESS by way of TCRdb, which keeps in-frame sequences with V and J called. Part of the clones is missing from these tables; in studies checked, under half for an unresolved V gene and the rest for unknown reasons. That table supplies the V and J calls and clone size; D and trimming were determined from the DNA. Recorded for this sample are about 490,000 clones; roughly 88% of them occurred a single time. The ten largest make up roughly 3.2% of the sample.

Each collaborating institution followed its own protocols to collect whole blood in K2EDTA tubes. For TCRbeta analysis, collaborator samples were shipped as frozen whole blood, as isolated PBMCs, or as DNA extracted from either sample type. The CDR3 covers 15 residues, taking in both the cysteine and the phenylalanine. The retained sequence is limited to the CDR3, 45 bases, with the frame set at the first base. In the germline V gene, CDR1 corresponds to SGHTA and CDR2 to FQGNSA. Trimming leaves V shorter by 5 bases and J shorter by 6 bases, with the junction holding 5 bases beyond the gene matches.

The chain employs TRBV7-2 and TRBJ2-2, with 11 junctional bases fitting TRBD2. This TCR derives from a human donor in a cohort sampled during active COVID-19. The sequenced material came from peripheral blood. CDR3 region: CASSVGLAGSGELFF. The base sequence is TGTGCCAGCAGCGTCGGACTAGCGGGCTCCGGGGAGCTGTTTTTT.